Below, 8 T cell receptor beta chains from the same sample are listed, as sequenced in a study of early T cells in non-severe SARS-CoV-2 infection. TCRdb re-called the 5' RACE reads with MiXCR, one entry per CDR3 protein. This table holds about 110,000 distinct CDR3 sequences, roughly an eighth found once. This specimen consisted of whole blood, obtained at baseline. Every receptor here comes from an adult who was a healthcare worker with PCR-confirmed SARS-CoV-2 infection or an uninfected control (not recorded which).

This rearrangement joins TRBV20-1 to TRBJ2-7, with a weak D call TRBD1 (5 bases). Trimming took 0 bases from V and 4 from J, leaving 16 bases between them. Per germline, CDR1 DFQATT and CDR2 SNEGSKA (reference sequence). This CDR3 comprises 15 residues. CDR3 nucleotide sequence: TGCAGTGCTAGAGATCTTGACAGTGTGTTGTACGAGCAGTACTTC. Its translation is CSARDLDSVLYEQYF.

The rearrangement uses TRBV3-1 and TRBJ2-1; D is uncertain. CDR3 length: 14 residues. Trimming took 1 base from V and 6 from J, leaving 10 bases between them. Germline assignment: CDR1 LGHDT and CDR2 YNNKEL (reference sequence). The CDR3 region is CASSQVRASNEQFF. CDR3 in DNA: TGTGCCAGCAGCCAAGTTCGAGCGTCCAATGAGCAGTTCTTC.

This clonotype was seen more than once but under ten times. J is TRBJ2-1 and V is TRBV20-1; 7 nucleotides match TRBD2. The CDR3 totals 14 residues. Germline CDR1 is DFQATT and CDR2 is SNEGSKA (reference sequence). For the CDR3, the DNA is TGCACCCCTTCGGGAGCTAGCGGAAAGAATGAGCAGTTCTTC. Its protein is CTPSGASGKNEQFF.

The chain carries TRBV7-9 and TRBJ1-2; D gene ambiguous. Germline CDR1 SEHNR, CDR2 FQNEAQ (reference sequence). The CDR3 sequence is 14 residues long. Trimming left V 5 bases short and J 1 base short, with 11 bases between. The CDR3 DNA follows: TGTGCCAGCAGCCACAAGGGCGTTAACTATGGCTACACCTTC. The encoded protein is CASSHKGVNYGYTF.

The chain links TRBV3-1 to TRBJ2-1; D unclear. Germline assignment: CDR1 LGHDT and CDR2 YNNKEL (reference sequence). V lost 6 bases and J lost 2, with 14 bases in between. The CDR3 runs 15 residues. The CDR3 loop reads CASSQPWDPYNEQFF. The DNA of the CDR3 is TGTGCCAGCAGTCAACCCTGGGATCCCTACAATGAGCAGTTCTTC.

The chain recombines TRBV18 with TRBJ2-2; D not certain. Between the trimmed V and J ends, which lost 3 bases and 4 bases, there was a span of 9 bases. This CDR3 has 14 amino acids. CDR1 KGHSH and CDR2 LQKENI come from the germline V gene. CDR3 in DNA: TGTGCCAGCTCACCCGGCACTTCCACCGGGGAGCTGTTTTTT. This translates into CASSPGTSTGELFF.

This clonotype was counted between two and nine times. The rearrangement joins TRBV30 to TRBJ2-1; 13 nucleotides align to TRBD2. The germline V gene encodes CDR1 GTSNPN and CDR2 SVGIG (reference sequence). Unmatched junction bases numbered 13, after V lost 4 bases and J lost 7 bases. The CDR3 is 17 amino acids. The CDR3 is CAWKFNEGLAGSNEQFF. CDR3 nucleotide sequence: TGTGCCTGGAAATTTAACGAGGGACTAGCGGGGTCTAATGAGCAGTTCTTC.

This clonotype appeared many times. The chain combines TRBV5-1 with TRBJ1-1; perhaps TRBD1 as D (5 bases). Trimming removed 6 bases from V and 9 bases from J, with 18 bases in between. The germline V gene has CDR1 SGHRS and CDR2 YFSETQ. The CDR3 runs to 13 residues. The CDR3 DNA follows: TGCGCCAGCAACCCCGAGGGTACAGGAAAAGCTTTCTTT. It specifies CASNPEGTGKAFF.